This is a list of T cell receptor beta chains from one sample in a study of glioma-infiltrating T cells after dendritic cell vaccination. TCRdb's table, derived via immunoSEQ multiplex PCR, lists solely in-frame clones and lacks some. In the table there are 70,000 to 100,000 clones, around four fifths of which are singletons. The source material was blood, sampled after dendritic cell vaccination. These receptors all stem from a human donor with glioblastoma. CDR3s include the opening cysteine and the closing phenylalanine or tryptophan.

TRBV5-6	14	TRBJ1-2	CASSLASGLQGYTF
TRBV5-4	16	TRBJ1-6	CASSLGRQGRGSPLHF
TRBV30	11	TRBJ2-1	CAWSVTNEQFF
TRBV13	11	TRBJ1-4	CASSSKEKLFF
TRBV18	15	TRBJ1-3	CASSPEAVSGNTIYF
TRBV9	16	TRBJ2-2	CASSEDRGRNTGELFF
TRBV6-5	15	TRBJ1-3	CASTYQTGSGNTIYF
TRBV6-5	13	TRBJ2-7	CASSANTAYEQYF
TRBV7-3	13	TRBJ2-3	CASSGGPPDTQYF
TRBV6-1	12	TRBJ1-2	CASSGGPWGYTF
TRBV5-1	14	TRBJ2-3	CASRPGDSTDTQYF
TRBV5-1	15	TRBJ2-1	CASSRDRRSYNEQFF
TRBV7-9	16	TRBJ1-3	CASSHFDSFSGNTIYF
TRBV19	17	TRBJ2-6	CASSAQQGDSGANVLTF
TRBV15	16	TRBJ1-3	CATSRDRSQVGNTIYF
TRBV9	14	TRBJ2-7	CASSRQALSYEQYF
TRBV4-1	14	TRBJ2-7	CASSHDSGAYEQYF
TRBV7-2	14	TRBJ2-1	CASSRVLAGNEQFF